The text below deals with one T cell receptor (beta chain). No antigen is known for it. The entry originates in a study of CXCR3-negative and CXCR3-positive naive CD8 T cells. The CDR3 sequence is 18 residues long. Germline loops: CDR1 SQVTM, CDR2 ANQGSEA. The sorting of each CD8+ T cell subset was done in triplicate, at 300,000 cells each. Phenotypically, naive CD8+ T cells corresponded to CD45RO-CCR7+CD27+CD95-. Whole-study findings and limits: In CXCR3-positive naive cells, the TRB CDR3s were more hydrophobic than in CXCR3-negative naive cells. Naive CXCR3-positive and CXCR3-negative cells shared similar TRBV-TRBJ usage, unlike memory cells. Sequencing showed both naive subsets with comparably high diversity, and memory CD8+ cells much lower.

TRB cDNA libraries were made by UMI-labeled 5' RACE. No DNA is given; TCRdb re-called the 5' RACE reads and lists each CDR3 protein once. The sample features about 120,000 distinct CDR3 sequences, with approximately 0.4% in its top ten. This TCR derives from a human donor in good health. Some clones in this sample may be carry-over from other donors' samples. The V and J genes are TRBV29-1 and TRBJ2-3; TCRdb's D call of TRBD1 is untestable without DNA. The sample was naive CXCR3+ CD8+ T cells from blood. Indicated subset: CD45RO-CCR7+CD27+CD95- naive CD8+ T cells expressing CXCR3 (TNR3+). CDR3 protein: CSVDGAGGGRPPFDTQYF.